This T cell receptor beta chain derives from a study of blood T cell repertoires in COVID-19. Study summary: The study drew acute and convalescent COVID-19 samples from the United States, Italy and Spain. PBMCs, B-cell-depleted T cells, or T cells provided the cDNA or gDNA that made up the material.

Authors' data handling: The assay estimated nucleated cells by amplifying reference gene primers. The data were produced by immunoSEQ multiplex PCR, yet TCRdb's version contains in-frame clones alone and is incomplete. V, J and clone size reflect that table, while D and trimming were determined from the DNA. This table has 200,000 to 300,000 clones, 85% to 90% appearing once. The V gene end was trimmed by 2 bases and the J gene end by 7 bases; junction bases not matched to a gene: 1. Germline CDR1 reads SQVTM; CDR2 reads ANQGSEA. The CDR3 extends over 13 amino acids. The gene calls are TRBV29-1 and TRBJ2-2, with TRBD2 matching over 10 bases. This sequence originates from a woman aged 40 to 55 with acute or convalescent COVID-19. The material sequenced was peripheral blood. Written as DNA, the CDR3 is TGCAGCGTTGAAAGCGGGAGGGGCGGGGAGCTGTTTTTT. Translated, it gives CSVESGRGGELFF.